The 17 T cell receptor beta chains below come from one sample, sequenced in a study of blood T cells in healthy people across ages. Primers used in a second PCR of about 7 to 12 cycles were a sample-barcoded 5' primer and a J-beta primer mix. TCRdb fed the 5' RACE reads into MiXCR, producing one record per CDR3 protein. The sample carries 2 million or so distinct CDR3 sequences, 40% to 55% recorded once. The sequencing input was blood. These receptor sequences come from a woman between 35 and 50 years old in good health.

The rearrangement uses TRBV20-1 and TRBJ1-6; 7 bases align to TRBD1. The ends lost 6 bases at V and 5 bases at J; junction bases unmatched: 4. Germline CDR1 is DFQATT and CDR2 is SNEGSKA (reference sequence). The CDR3 runs to 13 residues. CDR3 DNA: TGCAGTGCCCCCGGGACAGATAATTCACCCCTCCACTTT. This sequence encodes CSAPGTDNSPLHF.

The chain recombines TRBV7-2 with TRBJ1-2; no clear D gene. The CDR3 has 13 amino acids. The germline V gene encodes CDR1 SGHTA and CDR2 FQGNSA. V shed 1 base and J shed 6 bases, with 9 bases lying between them. The CDR3 DNA sequence: TGTGCCAGCAGCTTAGTAGTGGTAGATGGCTACACCTTC. It yields the protein CASSLVVVDGYTF.

This sequence joins TRBV27 and TRBJ2-1; 7 positions agree with TRBD1. CDR1 and CDR2 (germline): MNHEY, SMNVEV (reference sequence). The CDR3 runs to 14 residues. Trimming cost V 2 bases and J 6 bases; bases outside gene matches: 4. The CDR3, as DNA: TGTGCCAGCAGTTTAAATCCAGGGGGCAATGAGCAGTTCTTC. It translates to CASSLNPGGNEQFF.

The rearrangement uses TRBV6-5 and TRBJ2-7; 7 bases fit TRBD1. Per germline, CDR1 MNHEY and CDR2 SVGAGI. This CDR3 has 13 amino acids. Losses at the gene ends were 2 bases for V and 5 bases for J; bases not matched to a gene: 3. The CDR3 here is CASSYLQGHEQYF. The CDR3 DNA reads TGTGCCAGCAGTTACCTACAGGGGCACGAGCAGTACTTC.

This clonotype has only a few counts. This sequence joins TRBV6-2 or TRBV6-3 and TRBJ2-5; D unclear. Looked up from germline, CDR1 is MNHEY and CDR2 is SVGEGT. Trimming pared 8 bases from V and 4 bases from J, leaving 14 bases between. The CDR3 sequence is 13 residues long. CDR3 nucleotides: TGTGCCAGCGAAAGTGGTCTTAGAGAGACCCAGTACTTC. Amino acid sequence: CASESGLRETQYF.

The chain combines TRBV5-1 with TRBJ1-2; perhaps TRBD1 as D (5 bases). This CDR3 has 14 amino acids. Germline V gene data show CDR1 as SGHRS and CDR2 as YFSETQ. The V and J ends lost 4 bases and 2 bases respectively, with 12 bases between them. In nucleotides, the CDR3 is TGCGCCAGCAGCACGGGGGTCCCGAACTATGGCTACACCTTC. This translates into CASSTGVPNYGYTF.

This clonotype was seen more than once but under ten times. CDR3 nucleotide sequence: TGTGCCACCCGGGGCGGGGGACTTAGCACAGATACGCAGTATTTT. This sequence encodes CATRGGGLSTDTQYF. The chain links TRBV10-3 to TRBJ2-3; TRBD2 agrees at 7 bases. This CDR3 spans 15 amino acids. V lost 10 bases and J lost 0; bases outside the gene matches: 10. The germline CDR1 and CDR2 sequences are ENHRY and SYGVKD.

This clonotype was picked up a small number of times. The chain joins TRBV6-2 or TRBV6-3 to TRBJ2-5, with TRBD1 identical over 7 bases. CDR1 and CDR2 from the germline V gene are MNHEY and SVGEGT. The ends lost 6 bases at V and 2 bases at J; junction bases unmatched: 9. CDR3 length equals 15 residues. The CDR3 DNA reads TGTGCCAGCAGACCGGGACAGCTTCCTCAAGAGACCCAGTACTTC. Amino acid sequence: CASRPGQLPQETQYF.

The table lists this clonotype with a few counts. The chain joins TRBV7-2 to TRBJ1-2; 9 bases line up with TRBD1. The CDR3 contains 14 residues. The germline gives CDR1 SGHTA, CDR2 FQGNSA. Unmatched junction bases numbered 8, after V lost 5 bases and J lost 7 bases. The CDR3 DNA follows: TGTGCCAGCAGCGAAACAGGGGGCGCGAGTGGCTACACCTTC. Amino acids: CASSETGGASGYTF. The full variable domain, rest sourced from reference TRBV7-2 and TRBJ1-2, is GAGVSQSPSNKVTEKGKDVELRCDPISGHTALYWYRQSLGQGLEFLIYFQGNSAPDKSGLPSDRFSAERTGGSVSTLTIQRTQQEDSAVYLCASSETGGASGYTFGSGTRLTVV.

V and J are TRBV7-9 and TRBJ2-5, with a possible D match to TRBD2 (6 bases). The CDR3 runs 17 residues. Germline-derived CDR1 and CDR2 are SEHNR and FQNEAQ (reference sequence). The V gene lost 1 base and the J gene lost 5 bases, with 20 bases spanning the gap. CDR3 nucleotide sequence: TGTGCCAGCAGCTTAGGTAGGACTACAGGAAGTTCCGAGACCCAGTACTTC. This codes for CASSLGRTTGSSETQYF. Using reference TRBV7-9 and TRBJ2-5 for the parts outside the CDR3, the full variable domain is DTGVSQNPRHKITKRGQNVTFRCDPISEHNRLYWYRQTLGQGPEFLTYFQNEAQLEKSRLLSDRFSAERPKGSFSTLEIQRTEQGDSAMYLCASSLGRTTGSSETQYFGPGTRLLVL.

V usage is TRBV7-9 and J usage is TRBJ2-7; tentative D call: TRBD1 (6 bases). Trimming shortened V by 1 base and J by 3 bases, and 19 bases separated the two germline ends. CDR1 is SEHNR, CDR2 FQNEAQ, per germline (reference sequence). The CDR3 is 17 amino acids. The CDR3 bases are TGTGCCAGCAGCTTAGGGTCGGACAGCAGGATGCACTACGAGCAGTACTTC. Translating it yields CASSLGSDSRMHYEQYF.

This clonotype was observed a handful of times. The J gene is TRBJ2-1, the V gene TRBV28; 11 bases agree with TRBD2. The length of the CDR3 is 15 residues. V lost 6 bases and J lost 7; bases outside the gene matches: 8. Germline loops: CDR1 MDHEN, CDR2 SYDVKM. CDR3 bases: TGTGCCAGCAGCCATCGGACTAGCGGGCGGAATGAGCAGTTCTTC. Translated, it gives CASSHRTSGRNEQFF.

The rearrangement uses TRBV14 and TRBJ2-4; 7 nucleotides align to TRBD1. Germline CDR1 and CDR2: SGHDN and FVKESK. V was pared by 1 base and J by 13 bases, with 13 bases of the junction left unmatched. The CDR3 is made up of 15 amino acids. The CDR3 loop is CASSQGTGGFYGQYF. The CDR3 DNA is TGTGCCAGCAGCCAAGGGACAGGTGGCTTCTATGGACAGTACTTC.

This clonotype was found a few times. The J gene is TRBJ1-2, the V gene TRBV7-9; possible D gene TRBD1, 5 bases. Per germline, CDR1 SEHNR and CDR2 FQNEAQ (reference sequence). Trimming removed 2 bases at V and 8 bases at J, with 9 bases between. The CDR3 has 12 residues. CDR3 sequence reads: CASSLTRDGYTF. The CDR3, as DNA: TGTGCCAGCAGCTTAACAAGGGACGGCTACACCTTC.

The table lists this clonotype with a few counts. The chain joins TRBV20-1 to TRBJ2-1; possibly TRBD1 for D (5 bases). The germline V and J ends were trimmed by 3 bases and 4 bases, with 19 bases remaining between them. Germline CDR1 is DFQATT and CDR2 is SNEGSKA (reference sequence). There are 16 residues in the CDR3. CDR3: CSARLLRDLPYNEQFF. In DNA form, the CDR3 reads TGCAGTGCTAGGCTCCTCAGGGATCTTCCTTACAATGAGCAGTTCTTC.

V is TRBV27 and J is TRBJ2-4, with 7 nucleotides matching TRBD1. Germline CDR1 and CDR2: MNHEY and SMNVEV (reference sequence). V trimming: 5 bases; J trimming: 8 bases; junction bases outside the gene matches: 9. The CDR3 consists of 14 residues. The CDR3 protein is CASSTQGNGDIQYF. CDR3 DNA sequence: TGTGCCAGCAGTACACAGGGGAATGGGGACATTCAGTACTTC.

The genes are TRBV6-1 and TRBJ1-6; no definite D call. The germline CDR1 and CDR2 sequences are MNHNS and SASEGT. Trimming cost V 2 bases and J 4 bases, with 12 bases left between them. The CDR3 sequence is 16 residues long. CDR3 in DNA: TGTGCCAGCAGTGAATTCGACGTACGATATAATTCACCCCTCCACTTT. Its protein product is CASSEFDVRYNSPLHF.